The entry that follows covers one T cell receptor beta chain sequence. Its antigen is currently unknown. The CDR3 sequence is 14 residues long. Trimming removed 5 bases at V and 7 bases at J, with 17 bases between. CDR1 LNHNV and CDR2 YYDKDF come from the germline V gene (reference sequence). This entry belongs to a study of cytomegalovirus exposure and HLA in healthy donors. Findings and caveats of the study: Later analysis associated a missense DCLRE1C variant with TCR beta V- and J-gene trimming. It is likely that the observed cluster of highly shared sequence variants was a sequencing artifact. More clonal expansion characterized HLA-associated TCR beta chains than equally common others in a later analysis.

Donors were ostensibly healthy at sampling, although undocumented immune exposures were probable. 13 Jbeta primers and 60 Vbeta primers were used for the PCR. The repertoire was sequenced with immunoSEQ multiplex PCR; TCRdb's copy has only in-frame clones and lacks some. The sample consists of around 120,000 clones, around 78% of them appearing once. Sequencing was performed on PBMCs. The V gene is TRBV15, the J gene TRBJ1-2; D call uncertain. The origin of this receptor is a woman in her forties in good health and CMV-seronegative. CDR3 sequence (DNA): TGTGCCACCAGCCTTGGGCACCCGACCGGTGGCTACACCTTC. Translating it yields CATSLGHPTGGYTF.